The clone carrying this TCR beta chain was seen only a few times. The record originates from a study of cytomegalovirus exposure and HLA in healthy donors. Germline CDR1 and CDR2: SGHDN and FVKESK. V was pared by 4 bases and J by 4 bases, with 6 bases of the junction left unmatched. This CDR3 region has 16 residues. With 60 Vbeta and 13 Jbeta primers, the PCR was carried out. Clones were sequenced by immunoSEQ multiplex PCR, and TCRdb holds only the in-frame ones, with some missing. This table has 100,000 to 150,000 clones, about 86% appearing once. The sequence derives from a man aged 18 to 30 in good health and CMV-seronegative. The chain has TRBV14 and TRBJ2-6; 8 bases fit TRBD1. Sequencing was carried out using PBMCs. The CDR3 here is CASSPQGAGGANVLTF. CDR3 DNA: TGTGCCAGCAGCCCCCAGGGGGCCGGGGGGGCCAACGTCCTGACTTTC. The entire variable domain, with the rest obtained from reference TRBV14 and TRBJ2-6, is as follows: EAGVTQFPSHSVIEKGQTVTLRCDPISGHDNLYWYRRVMGKEIKFLLHFVKESKQDESGMPNNRFLAERTGGTYSTLKVQPAELEDSGVYFCASSPQGAGGANVLTFGAGSRLTVL.